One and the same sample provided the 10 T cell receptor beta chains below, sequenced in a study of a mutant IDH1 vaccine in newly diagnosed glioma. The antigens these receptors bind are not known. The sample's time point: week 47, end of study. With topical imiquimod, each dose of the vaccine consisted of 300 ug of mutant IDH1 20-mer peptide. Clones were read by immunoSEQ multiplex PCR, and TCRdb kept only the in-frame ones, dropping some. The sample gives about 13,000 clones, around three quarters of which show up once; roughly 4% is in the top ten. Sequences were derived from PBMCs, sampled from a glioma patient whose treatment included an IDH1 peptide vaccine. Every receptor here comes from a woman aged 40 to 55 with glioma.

In DNA form, the CDR3 reads TGTGCCAGCAGTAGGCAGGGCATCCCCTACGAGCAGTACTTC. It translates to CASSRQGIPYEQYF. This sequence joins TRBV6-5 and TRBJ2-7, with D tentatively TRBD1 (5 bases). The V gene's germline CDR1 is MNHEY and CDR2 SVGAGI. V lost 5 bases, J lost 2 bases, and 13 bases lay in between. This CDR3 spans 14 amino acids.

CDR3 in amino acids: CASSMRGNTGELFF. In DNA form, the CDR3 reads TGTGCCAGTAGTATGCGGGGGAACACCGGGGAGCTGTTTTTT. The chain recombines TRBV19 with TRBJ2-2; D might be TRBD2 (6 bases). V lost 3 bases and J 1 base, leaving 6 bases between the germline ends. Germline CDR1 reads LNHDA; CDR2 reads SQIVND (reference sequence). This CDR3 has 14 residues.

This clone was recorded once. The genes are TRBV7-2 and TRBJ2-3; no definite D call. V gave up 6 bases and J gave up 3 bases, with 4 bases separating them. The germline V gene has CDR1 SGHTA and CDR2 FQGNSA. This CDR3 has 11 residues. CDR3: CASRRTDTQYF. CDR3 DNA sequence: TGTGCCAGCAGACGGACAGATACGCAGTATTTT. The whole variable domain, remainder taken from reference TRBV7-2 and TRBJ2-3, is GAGVSQSPSNKVTEKGKDVELRCDPISGHTALYWYRQSLGQGLEFLIYFQGNSAPDKSGLPSDRFSAERTGGSVSTLTIQRTQQEDSAVYLCASRRTDTQYFGPGTRLTVL.

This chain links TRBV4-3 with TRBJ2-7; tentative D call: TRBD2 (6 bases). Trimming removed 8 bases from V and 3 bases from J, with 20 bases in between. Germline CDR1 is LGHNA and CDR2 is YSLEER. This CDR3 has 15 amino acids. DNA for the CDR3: TGCGCCAGCGCCCTCGAGCGGGCGGGTCACTACGAGCAGTACTTC. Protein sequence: CASALERAGHYEQYF.

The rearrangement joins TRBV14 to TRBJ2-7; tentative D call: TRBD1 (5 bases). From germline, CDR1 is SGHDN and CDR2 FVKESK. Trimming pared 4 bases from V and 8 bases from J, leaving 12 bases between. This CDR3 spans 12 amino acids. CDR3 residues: CASSPKGVQQYF. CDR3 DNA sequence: TGTGCCAGCAGCCCCAAAGGGGTTCAGCAGTACTTC.

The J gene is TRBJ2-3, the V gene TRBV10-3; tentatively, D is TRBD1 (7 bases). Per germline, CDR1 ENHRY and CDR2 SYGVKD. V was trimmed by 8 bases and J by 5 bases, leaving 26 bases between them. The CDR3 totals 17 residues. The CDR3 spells CAIRGGRGAFTVDTQYF. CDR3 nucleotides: TGTGCCATCCGAGGAGGCAGGGGGGCCTTTACGGTAGATACGCAGTATTTT.

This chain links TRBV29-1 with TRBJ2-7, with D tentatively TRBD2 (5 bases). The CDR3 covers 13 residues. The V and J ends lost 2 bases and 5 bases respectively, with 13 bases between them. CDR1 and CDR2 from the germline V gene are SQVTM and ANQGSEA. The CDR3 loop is CSVEKTEGDEQYF. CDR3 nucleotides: TGCAGCGTTGAAAAAACCGAGGGCGACGAGCAGTACTTC.

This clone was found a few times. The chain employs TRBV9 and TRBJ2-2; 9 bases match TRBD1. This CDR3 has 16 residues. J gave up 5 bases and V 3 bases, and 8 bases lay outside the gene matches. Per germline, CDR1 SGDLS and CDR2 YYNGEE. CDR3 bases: TGTGCCAGCAGCGAAACCCTAGACAGGGGGACCGGGGAGCTGTTTTTT. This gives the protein CASSETLDRGTGELFF.

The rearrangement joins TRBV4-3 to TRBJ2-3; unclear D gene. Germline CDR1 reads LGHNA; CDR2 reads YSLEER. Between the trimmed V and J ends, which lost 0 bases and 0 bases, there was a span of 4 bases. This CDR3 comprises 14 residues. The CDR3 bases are TGCGCCAGCAGCCAAGATCGGAGCACAGATACGCAGTATTTT. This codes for CASSQDRSTDTQYF.

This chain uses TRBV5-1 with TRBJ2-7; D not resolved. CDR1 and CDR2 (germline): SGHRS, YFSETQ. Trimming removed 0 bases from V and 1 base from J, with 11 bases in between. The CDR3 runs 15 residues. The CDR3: CASSLVAGPSYEQYF. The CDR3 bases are TGCGCCAGCAGCTTGGTGGCAGGTCCTTCCTACGAGCAGTACTTC.